Sequencing of this T cell receptor beta chain was carried out in a study of neurological immune-mediated disorders (dated by TCRdb to the late 2010s). About the investigation overall: Using UMI-based sequencing, the study compared peripheral blood TCR-beta repertoires from patients with HTLV-I-associated myelopathy (HAM/TSP), patients with multiple sclerosis, and healthy controls. The 95 to 110 TCR-beta libraries covered PBMC samples along with longitudinal samples, technical triplicates, and paired sorted CD4+ and CD8+ T-cell subsets. Each longitudinal HAM/TSP and healthy donor was sampled at 3 time-points spaced at about 3-40 month intervals. The cohort was made up of about 65 subjects, consisting of 14 HAM/TSP patients, some 34 multiple sclerosis patients and 20 healthy controls.

cDNA synthesis used template-switch 5'RACE with a primer carrying a 10-nucleotide random unique molecular identifier tagging each TCR transcript. Every sequencing run yielded over 190 million TCR-beta sequences covering 15-18 subjects. The RNeasy kit was used to extract total RNA. The KAPA Real-time Library Amplification kit was used to amplify TCR-beta VDJ regions with primers for the TCR constant region and the 5'RACE anchor. A first PCR added sample indexes and Illumina adaptors, after which a second PCR increased the library yield. The roughly 650 bp TCR product was size-selected on a 2% E-gel SizeSelection system after Ampure bead purification. Library quality was checked on a Bioanalyzer, concentration was measured with Qubit, and libraries were quantified with the Kapa Library Quantification kit before pooling. Libraries were sequenced paired-end 2 x 150 bp on an Illumina HiSeq 2500. To increase sequence diversity, about 24-32% phiX was spiked into each library pool. The paper's processing steps were these. The UMI-based MiGEC pipeline processed quality-filtered reads and removed over 80% of raw TCR sequences during error correction. IMGT germline references were used for aligning VDJ genes, and each clonotype was defined as a unique CDR3 amino acid sequence together with its V-J genes. Clonal expansion, Shannon diversity and CDR3 relatedness (CalcPairwiseDistances, ClusterSamples) were evaluated with VDJtools, and phylogenetic trees were built with CLCbio workbench. A clone was classed as expanded if it had 8 or more unique UMIs, a cutoff based on coefficient-of-variation modelling across technical triplicates. Clones were called with MiXCR by TCRdb after fastp trimmed the public reads at Q25, and only in-frame beta chains were retained. Each CDR3 protein appears once, grouped with its most common genes and DNA. These V and J calls derive from TCRdb rather than the authors' analysis. Across this sample there are some 60,000 distinct CDR3 sequences, with more than 7.5% seen only once. Of the sample, under 15% falls within the top ten clones.

From the germline V gene, CDR1 is SGHRS and CDR2 is YFSETQ. Trimming leaves V shorter by 4 bases and J shorter by 4 bases, with the junction holding 14 bases beyond the gene matches. There are 17 amino acids in the CDR3, from cysteine to phenylalanine inclusive. CDR3 DNA is the only sequence kept; it has 51 bases, read in frame from the first base. The time point tag for this specimen amounts to: longitudinal time-point 2. Healthy controls were blood bank volunteers in Maryland, USA. For the unsorted PBMC libraries, 2 million PBMCs were stored in RNAlater at -80 degrees C until RNA extraction and were used to generate the libraries. Peripheral blood was subjected to Ficoll-Hypaque density gradient centrifugation to isolate PBMCs, which were then cryopreserved in liquid nitrogen. General conclusions and limits of the study: No identical CDR3 amino acid sequences were found to be shared among expanded clones across subjects, suggesting that TCR-beta repertoires were private in all groups. TCR clonal expansion was highest in HAM/TSP patients and lowest in MS patients, with MS patients falling below even healthy controls.

This clonotype was counted many times. Which antigen it targets is not known. No base quality values were provided; no much bigger clone lies one nucleotide off. The receptor was isolated from a man aged 25 to 40 in good health. Material for sequencing was PBMCs. Recombination joined TRBV5-1 with TRBJ2-3; 8 bases in the middle match TRBD2. The CDR3 region reads CASSPTGAAGVPDTQYF. The bases are TGCGCCAGCAGCCCGACCGGTGCAGCGGGAGTCCCAGATACGCAGTATTTT.